The 15 T cell receptor beta chains given below trace back to one sample, sequenced in a study of graft-versus-host responses after intestinal transplantation. The data were produced by immunoSEQ multiplex PCR, yet TCRdb's version contains in-frame clones alone and is incomplete. This table holds about 100,000 clones, approximately 84% found once. These receptors' antigens are unknown. The sample was unstimulated CD4+ T cells sorted from spleen or lymph node cells, taken before transplant. Every receptor here comes from a human donor who was the organ donor for an intestinal transplant.

The J gene is TRBJ2-5, the V gene TRBV10-3; no clear D. Germline V gene lookup returns CDR1 ENHRY and CDR2 SYGVKD. Trimming took 3 bases from V and 3 from J, leaving 11 bases between them. This CDR3 has 14 residues. The CDR3 protein is CAISDSANEETQYF. CDR3 coding DNA: TGTGCCATCAGTGACAGTGCGAATGAAGAGACCCAGTACTTC.

This chain connects TRBV18 to TRBJ1-2, with D possibly TRBD1 on 6 matching bases. This CDR3 is 15 amino acids long. Trimming shortened V by 0 bases and J by 8 bases, and 16 bases separated the two germline ends. Germline V lookup: CDR1 KGHSH, CDR2 LQKENI. The CDR3 reads CASSPPGGSGEGYTF. Written as DNA, the CDR3 is TGTGCCAGCTCACCACCTGGCGGGTCAGGGGAAGGCTACACCTTC.

In this sample, this clone turned up once. The gene calls are TRBV28 and TRBJ2-7; unclear D gene. This CDR3 has 14 amino acids. The V gene's germline CDR1 is MDHEN and CDR2 SYDVKM. Trimming removed 3 bases from V and 3 bases from J, with 12 bases in between. The CDR3 spells CASSFFLQGYEQYF. For the CDR3, the DNA is TGTGCCAGCAGTTTTTTCCTACAAGGCTACGAGCAGTACTTC.

As to this clone: The sample carries other DNA sequences with the same CDR3. J is TRBJ1-4 and V is TRBV6-6; D gene uncertain. The CDR3 contains 15 residues. Germline-derived CDR1 and CDR2 are MNHNY and SVGAGI (reference sequence). Trimming removed 0 bases at V and 10 bases at J, with 15 bases between. This chain's CDR3 is CASSYSWTDGGKLFF. For the CDR3, the DNA is TGTGCCAGCAGTTACTCGTGGACGGACGGAGGAAAACTGTTTTTT.

This chain links TRBV6-5 with TRBJ2-2; 7 bases match TRBD2. CDR3 size: 13 residues. Germline assignment: CDR1 MNHEY and CDR2 SVGAGI. V dropped 4 bases and J dropped 7; count of bases not matched to a gene: 3. DNA of the CDR3: TGTGCCAGCAGTTGGGGGGAGGGCGGGGAGCTGTTTTTT. Protein sequence: CASSWGEGGELFF.

This clone was detected only once. The chain recombines TRBV30 with TRBJ1-1; 7 bases are shared with TRBD1. The J segment lost 4 bases and the V segment lost 7 bases, leaving 6 bases of the junction unmatched. The CDR3 has 12 residues. CDR1 and CDR2 from the germline V gene are GTSNPN and SVGIG (reference sequence). In nucleotides, the CDR3 is TGTGCCTCCAGGGGGGTGGGCACTGAAGCTTTCTTT. Its protein is CASRGVGTEAFF.

V and J are TRBV19 and TRBJ1-2; 7 bases line up with TRBD1. The CDR3 consists of 14 residues. The V segment lost 7 bases and the J segment 5 bases; nucleotides outside the gene matches: 10. Germline V gene lookup returns CDR1 LNHDA and CDR2 SQIVND (reference sequence). CDR3 nucleotide sequence: TGTGCCAGTACCACCTACAGGGGAGAATATGGCTACACCTTC. This translates into CASTTYRGEYGYTF.

CDR3 region: CASDSPGDRLKGQYF. The CDR3 DNA reads as TGTGCCAGCGATTCTCCCGGGGACAGACTTAAGGGGCAGTACTTC. The chain is built from TRBV28 and TRBJ2-7, with TRBD1 matching 7 bases. The CDR3 extends over 15 amino acids. The V gene end was trimmed by 8 bases and the J gene end by 9 bases; junction bases not matched to a gene: 19. Germline assignment: CDR1 MDHEN and CDR2 SYDVKM.

CDR3 DNA: TGTGCCAGCAGCCCTTGGGGAGTGGGGGCAACTAATGAAAAACTGTTTTTT. This gives the protein CASSPWGVGATNEKLFF. This chain links TRBV28 with TRBJ1-4; a possible D gene is TRBD1 (5 bases). This CDR3 comprises 17 residues. Deletions cut 6 bases from V and 0 bases from J, with 17 bases between. Germline V gene sequence: CDR1 MDHEN, CDR2 SYDVKM.

The chain is built from TRBV5-1 and TRBJ2-3; TRBD2 matches at 10 bases. There are 15 residues in the CDR3. V lost 0 bases to trimming and J lost 4 bases; unmatched junction nucleotides: 2. Per the germline V gene, CDR1 is SGHRS and CDR2 is YFSETQ. This CDR3 is CASSLGAGGPDTQYF. In nucleotides, the CDR3 is TGCGCCAGCAGCTTGGGAGCGGGGGGGCCAGATACGCAGTATTTT.

The count of this clone is one. The genes are TRBV28 and TRBJ1-2; perhaps TRBD1 as D (5 bases). The CDR3 sequence is 15 residues long. V was trimmed by 2 bases and J by 10 bases, leaving 20 bases between them. Germline V gene data show CDR1 as MDHEN and CDR2 as SYDVKM. The CDR3 sequence: CASSLGWAGMEVYTF. The CDR3 nucleotides read TGTGCCAGCAGTTTAGGTTGGGCAGGGATGGAGGTCTACACCTTC.

The chain uses TRBV28 and TRBJ1-1; D gene unclear. The germline V and J ends were trimmed by 6 bases and 4 bases, with 15 bases remaining between them. CDR3 length equals 14 residues. Germline V CDR1 and CDR2: MDHEN, SYDVKM. In DNA, the CDR3 is TGTGCCAGCAGCCCAGCACGTAAGGGCACTGAAGCTTTCTTT. Translated: CASSPARKGTEAFF.

The gene calls are TRBV29-1 and TRBJ1-3, with a tentative D call TRBD1 (5 bases). Germline V gene lookup returns CDR1 SQVTM and CDR2 ANQGSEA. Trimming left V 6 bases short and J 3 bases short, with 15 bases between. CDR3 length equals 14 residues. This CDR3 reads CSVRWGGGGNTIYF. The CDR3 bases are TGCAGCGTCCGTTGGGGGGGAGGTGGAAACACCATATATTTT.

This clone was observed a single time. V gene TRBV18 combines with J gene TRBJ1-2; the match to TRBD1 covers 9 bases. This CDR3 comprises 15 residues. CDR1 is KGHSH and CDR2 is LQKENI in the germline V gene. With 5 bases clipped from V and 4 bases from J, the junction kept 8 bases outside the gene matches. The CDR3 sequence: CASSASGTGFYGYTF. Written as DNA, the CDR3 is TGTGCCAGCTCAGCCTCCGGGACAGGGTTCTATGGCTACACCTTC.

On this clone itself: Other nucleotide sequences from this sample produce the same CDR3. CDR3 nucleotides: TGTGCCAGTACTGACAGGGGAGACACCGGGGAGCTGTTTTTT. Amino acids: CASTDRGDTGELFF. V gene TRBV19 combines with J gene TRBJ2-2; 8 nucleotides line up with TRBD1. Germline-derived CDR1 and CDR2 are LNHDA and SQIVND (reference sequence). The V segment lost 7 bases and the J segment 3 bases; nucleotides outside the gene matches: 4. This CDR3 is 14 amino acids long.